The rows below give T cell receptor beta chains drawn from one sample of a study of cytomegalovirus exposure and HLA in healthy donors. TCRdb's table, derived via immunoSEQ multiplex PCR, lists solely in-frame clones and lacks some. The data show roughly 69,000 clones, approximately 76% seen once. The sequencing input was PBMCs. The receptors were gathered from a man between 50 and 59 years old in good health and CMV-seronegative. The CDR3 runs from the conserved cysteine through the conserved F or W. D genes are given only for firm matches. Rows give clone size only sometimes, using once, few, many, or a class for an expanded clone.

TRBV19	.	TRBD1	TRBJ1-4	CATGQGVYGKLFF	TGTGCCACAGGACAGGGGGTTTATGGAAAACTGTTTTTT
TRBV5-1	few	.	TRBJ1-4	CASTANRAGTNEKLFF	TGCGCCAGCACTGCGAACAGGGCCGGCACTAATGAAAAACTGTTTTTT
TRBV6-4	.	TRBD2	TRBJ2-3	CASSKTGTSGPDTQYF	TGTGCCAGCTCAAAGACTGGGACTAGCGGGCCCGACACGCAGTATTTT
TRBV15	.	TRBD1	TRBJ2-7	CATSTRDRPYEQYF	TGTGCCACCAGCACTCGGGACAGACCCTACGAGCAGTACTTC
TRBV5-4	.	.	TRBJ1-2	CASSSPPNYGYTF	TGTGCCAGCAGCTCTCCCCCTAACTATGGCTACACCTTC
TRBV29-1	few	TRBD1	TRBJ2-7	CSVAPGTGTTYEQYF	TGCAGCGTTGCCCCCGGGACAGGGACAACCTACGAGCAGTACTTC
TRBV10-3	.	TRBD1	TRBJ1-2	CAIGGQGDGYTF	TGTGCCATCGGGGGACAGGGAGATGGCTACACCTTC
TRBV5-1	few	TRBD1	TRBJ1-4	CASSTSGTDNEKLFF	TGCGCCAGCAGCACATCCGGGACAGACAATGAAAAACTGTTTTTT
TRBV2	.	.	TRBJ2-6	CASSGLTGGSGANVLTF	TGTGCCAGCAGTGGACTGACCGGTGGCTCGGGGGCCAACGTCCTGACTTTC
TRBV5-1	.	.	TRBJ2-2	CASSPDSAAGELFF	TGCGCCAGCAGCCCCGATAGCGCCGCCGGGGAGCTGTTTTTT
TRBV6-1	.	TRBD1	TRBJ1-2	CASNNRQGAGWGYTF	TGTGCCAGCAACAATAGACAGGGGGCAGGTTGGGGCTACACCTTC
TRBV6-4	.	.	TRBJ2-2	CASKEQGLPTGELFF	TGTGCCAGCAAAGAACAGGGCCTTCCCACCGGGGAGCTGTTTTTT
TRBV5-6	.	.	TRBJ2-5	CASSSLGPGLQETQYF	TGTGCCAGCAGCTCGTTAGGCCCGGGACTTCAAGAGACCCAGTACTTC
TRBV25-1	once	TRBD1	TRBJ2-5	CASSDQQGVRETQYF	TGTGCCAGCAGTGACCAACAGGGGGTGAGGGAGACCCAGTACTTC
TRBV6-1	.	TRBD1	TRBJ1-1	CASSALTGRNTEAFF	TGTGCCAGCAGTGCCTTGACAGGGAGGAACACTGAAGCTTTCTTT
TRBV2	.	TRBD1	TRBJ2-3	CASSGLDRGRTDTQYF	TGTGCCAGCAGTGGACTGGACAGGGGAAGAACAGATACGCAGTATTTT
TRBV9	.	.	TRBJ1-2	CASSVGAGGYGYTF	TGTGCCAGCAGCGTAGGCGCGGGGGGCTATGGCTACACCTTC
TRBV6-1	.	TRBD1	TRBJ2-1	CASSRGTGRNEQFF	TGTGCCAGCAGTCGCGGGACAGGACGGAATGAGCAGTTCTTC
TRBV7-9	.	.	TRBJ2-5	CSSSLGLWETQYF	TGTTCCAGCAGCTTGGGACTGTGGGAGACCCAGTACTTC
TRBV11-2	.	TRBD1	TRBJ2-5	CASSYGTAQETQYF	TGTGCCAGCAGTTACGGGACAGCCCAAGAGACCCAGTACTTC
TRBV5-4	.	TRBD2	TRBJ2-3	CASSASGGPADTQYF	TGTGCCAGCAGCGCTAGCGGGGGCCCCGCGGATACGCAGTATTTT
TRBV2	.	.	TRBJ2-7	CASGFSGDGSGYEQYF	TGTGCCAGCGGGTTTTCGGGGGACGGATCCGGCTACGAGCAGTACTTC
TRBV7-8	.	.	TRBJ2-7	CASSSYSMGRSYEQYF	TGTGCCAGCAGCTCCTACTCGATGGGCCGCTCCTACGAGCAGTACTTC
TRBV27	.	TRBD1	TRBJ1-4	CASSLYPPGQGELNEKLFF	TGTGCCAGCAGTTTATACCCTCCCGGACAGGGGGAACTTAATGAAAAACTGTTTTTT
TRBV7-6	.	TRBD1	TRBJ2-5	CASSLERSGGYGETQYF	TGTGCCAGCAGCTTAGAGCGGTCAGGGGGCTATGGGGAGACCCAGTACTTC
TRBV5-1	.	.	TRBJ2-2	CASRRGTTESGELFF	TGCGCCAGCAGGAGGGGGACTACAGAGTCCGGGGAGCTGTTTTTT
TRBV11-2	.	.	TRBJ1-6	CASSSTKDSPLHF	TGTGCCAGCAGCTCGACTAAGGATTCACCCCTCCACTTT
TRBV5-6	.	TRBD1	TRBJ2-7	CASGLRTGGTYEQYF	TGTGCCAGCGGCTTGCGGACAGGGGGGACCTACGAGCAGTACTTC
TRBV13	.	.	TRBJ1-4	CASSFEDSVF	TGTGCCAGCAGCTTCGAGGACTCGGTTTTT
TRBV11-1	.	TRBD1	TRBJ1-1	CASSLRQGTEAFF	TGTGCCAGCAGCTTACGACAGGGCACTGAAGCTTTCTTT
TRBV25-1	.	.	TRBJ2-7	CASSRPTGSVTYEQYF	TGTGCCAGCAGCAGACCAACAGGGTCTGTGACCTACGAGCAGTACTTC
TRBV6-1	.	.	TRBJ1-2	CASSARTPLRYGYTF	TGTGCCAGCAGCGCCAGGACACCTTTACGCTATGGCTACACCTTC
TRBV4-2	few	TRBD1	TRBJ1-2	CASSQDAADRGYGYTF	TGTGCCAGCAGCCAAGACGCCGCCGACAGGGGCTATGGCTACACCTTC
TRBV7-2	.	.	TRBJ1-5	CASSFKLGAQAQHF	TGTGCCAGCAGCTTCAAACTTGGGGCCCAAGCCCAGCATTTT
TRBV28	once	.	TRBJ1-1	CASRTGTEAFF	TGTGCCAGCAGGACGGGAACTGAAGCTTTCTTT
TRBV7-9	.	.	TRBJ1-2	CASSLGRFEVGGYTF	TGTGCCAGCAGCTTAGGTCGCTTCGAGGTCGGGGGCTACACCTTC
TRBV6-5	.	.	TRBJ2-1	CASSYGRGSYNEQFF	TGTGCCAGCAGTTACGGGCGGGGCTCCTACAATGAGCAGTTCTTC
TRBV7-9	.	.	TRBJ2-7	CASSPGYEQYF	TGTGCCAGCAGTCCCGGTTACGAGCAGTACTTC
TRBV7-8	.	TRBD1	TRBJ2-7	CASSPTGGEQYF	TGTGCCAGCAGCCCTACAGGGGGCGAGCAGTACTTC
TRBV5-1	.	.	TRBJ2-5	CASSLVGGPETQYF	TGCGCCAGCAGCTTGGTCGGGGGGCCAGAGACCCAGTACTTC
TRBV30	few	.	TRBJ1-1	CAWETGLRADTEAFF	TGTGCCTGGGAAACAGGGCTTCGGGCGGACACTGAAGCTTTCTTT
TRBV19	.	TRBD1	TRBJ1-4	CASSKGTGGEKLFF	TGTGCCAGTAGTAAGGGGACAGGGGGCGAAAAACTGTTTTTT
TRBV30	.	.	TRBJ2-7	CACLPPGLYEQYF	TGTGCCTGCCTACCTCCGGGACTCTACGAGCAGTACTTC
TRBV4-1	.	TRBD1	TRBJ1-4	CASSQERDRGLKLFF	TGCGCCAGCAGCCAAGAGCGCGACAGGGGGCTAAAACTGTTTTTT
TRBV11-2	.	TRBD2	TRBJ2-7	CASSDLAGSSYEQYF	TGTGCCAGCAGTGACCTAGCGGGGAGCTCCTACGAGCAGTACTTC
TRBV7-6	.	TRBD2	TRBJ2-3	CASSVLAGGGTDTQYF	TGTGCCAGCAGCGTGCTAGCGGGGGGCGGCACAGATACGCAGTATTTT
TRBV19	.	.	TRBJ1-5	CASSIERTAPQHF	TGTGCCAGTAGTATAGAGAGGACAGCACCCCAGCATTTT
TRBV2	.	.	TRBJ2-1	CASSALTGVGLNEQFF	TGTGCCAGCAGTGCCTTGACAGGTGTGGGGCTGAATGAGCAGTTCTTC
TRBV6-5	.	.	TRBJ2-7	CASSYAQGTTYEQYF	TGTGCCAGCAGTTATGCACAGGGTACCACCTACGAGCAGTACTTC
TRBV27	.	.	TRBJ2-7	CASSFLGQDDYEQYF	TGTGCCAGCAGTTTTCTGGGGCAGGACGACTACGAGCAGTACTTC
TRBV9	.	.	TRBJ2-3	CASSVGGLNTDTQYF	TGTGCCAGCAGCGTAGGAGGGCTGAACACAGATACGCAGTATTTT
TRBV5-1	.	.	TRBJ2-2	CASSGGTGTGELFF	TGCGCCAGCAGCGGCGGGACGGGGACCGGGGAGCTGTTTTTT
TRBV5-1	.	.	TRBJ2-7	CASSPFGGKTSYEQYF	TGCGCCAGCAGCCCCTTCGGCGGGAAAACTTCCTACGAGCAGTACTTC
TRBV28	.	TRBD1	TRBJ2-2	CASSLLRMDRVTGELFF	TGTGCCAGCAGCCTGCTCCGTATGGACAGGGTGACCGGGGAGCTGTTTTTT